This is a list of T cell receptor beta chains from one sample in a study of cytomegalovirus exposure and HLA in healthy donors. Only in-frame clones appear in the TCRdb table, and some are missing; sequencing was by immunoSEQ multiplex PCR. The sample carries around 250,000 clones, 70% to 90% recorded once. The sequenced sample was PBMCs. The receptors derive from a woman aged 60-75 years in good health and CMV-seropositive. Both conserved end residues are part of each CDR3. A D gene is named only where the DNA matches it firmly. A clone size is listed for some rows: how often the clone was seen (once, few, many), or a class if it is expanded.

TRBJ2-7 TRBV5-1 TRBD2 NA TGCGCCAGCAGCTTGGATAGTAGCGGGGTCTACGAGCAGTACTTC CASSLDSSGVYEQYF
TRBJ1-1 TRBV28 TRBD1 NA TGTGCCAGCAGGATAACAGGGGATACTGAAGCTTTCTTT CASRITGDTEAFF
TRBJ2-2 TRBV19 NA NA TGTGCCAGTAGTATCCCCGCGAACACCGGGGAGCTGTTTTTT CASSIPANTGELFF
TRBJ2-1 TRBV9 NA once TGTGCCAGCACCTACAGGGCCAGCTCCTACAATGAGCAGTTCTTC CASTYRASSYNEQFF
TRBJ1-5 TRBV5-1 NA NA TGCGCCAGCAGCCCTGGGTGGGGCTTCAATCAGCCCCAGCATTTT CASSPGWGFNQPQHF
TRBJ2-1 TRBV7-9 NA NA TGTGCCAGCAGCTTAAAGACCGGGACTCGGAATGAGCAGTTCTTC CASSLKTGTRNEQFF
TRBJ2-2 TRBV6-4 NA NA TGTGCCAGCAGTGTAGCCAGGGCTGGCGGGGAGCTGTTTTTT CASSVARAGGELFF
TRBJ2-1 TRBV4-1 NA NA TGCGCCAGCAGCCAGCCTTCAGGGACAAAAGGCGGTGAGCAGTTCTTC CASSQPSGTKGGEQFF
TRBJ2-1 TRBV7-3 NA NA TGTGCCAGCAGCTTAACAGCGGCCAAACCGTACAATGAGCAGTTCTTC CASSLTAAKPYNEQFF
TRBJ1-6 TRBV6-5 TRBD1 NA TGTGCCAGCAGTACTAGACAGGGAGGTTCACCCCTCCACTTT CASSTRQGGSPLHF
TRBJ2-7 TRBV2 TRBD2 NA TGTGCCAGCACCCTCGGACTAGCGGGACCGGACTACGAGCAGTACTTC CASTLGLAGPDYEQYF
TRBJ1-1 TRBV19 NA NA TGTGCCAGTAGCAACCGACAGATGAACACTGAAGCTTTCTTT CASSNRQMNTEAFF
TRBJ1-3 TRBV28 NA NA TGTGCCAGCTTCCAGGGGACCTACTCTGGAAACACCATATATTTT CASFQGTYSGNTIYF